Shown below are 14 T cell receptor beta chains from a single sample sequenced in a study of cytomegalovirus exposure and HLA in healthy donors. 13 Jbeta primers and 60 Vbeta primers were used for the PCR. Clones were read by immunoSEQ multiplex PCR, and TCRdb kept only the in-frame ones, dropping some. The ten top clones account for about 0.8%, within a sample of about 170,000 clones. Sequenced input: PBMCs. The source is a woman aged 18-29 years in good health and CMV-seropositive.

The CDR3 reads CAISVGDSTTGELFF. CDR3 DNA: TGTGCCATCAGTGTAGGGGACAGCACCACCGGGGAGCTGTTTTTT. The V and J genes are TRBV10-3 and TRBJ2-2; 7 nucleotides match TRBD1. CDR3 length: 15 residues. CDR1 is ENHRY and CDR2 is SYGVKD in the germline V gene. The V gene end was trimmed by 4 bases and the J gene end by 4 bases; junction bases not matched to a gene: 6.

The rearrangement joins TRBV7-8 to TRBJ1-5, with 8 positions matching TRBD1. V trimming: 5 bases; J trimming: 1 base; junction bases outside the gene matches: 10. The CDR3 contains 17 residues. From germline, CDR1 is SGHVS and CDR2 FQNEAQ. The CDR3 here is CASSPLRQGRSNQPQHF. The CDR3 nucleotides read TGTGCCAGCAGCCCACTAAGACAGGGGAGAAGCAATCAGCCCCAGCATTTT.

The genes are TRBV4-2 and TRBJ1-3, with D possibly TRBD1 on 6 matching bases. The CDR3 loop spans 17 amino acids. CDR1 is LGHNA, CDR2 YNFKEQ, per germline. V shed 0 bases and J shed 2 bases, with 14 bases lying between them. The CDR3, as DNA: TGTGCCAGCAGCCAAGACGTTGGGGGGGCCACTGGAAACACCATATATTTT. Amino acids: CASSQDVGGATGNTIYF.

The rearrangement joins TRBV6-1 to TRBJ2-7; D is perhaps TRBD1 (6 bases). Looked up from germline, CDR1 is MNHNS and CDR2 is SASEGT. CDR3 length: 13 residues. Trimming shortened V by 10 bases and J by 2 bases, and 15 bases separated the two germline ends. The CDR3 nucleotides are TGTGCCACAGAGGGGGATATAACCTACGAGCAGTACTTC. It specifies CATEGDITYEQYF.

The CDR3 DNA reads as TGTGCCAGCAGCTCCGGACTAGTGGGGGGAACGCAGTATTTT. This encodes CASSSGLVGGTQYF. V gene TRBV5-4 combines with J gene TRBJ2-3, with 7 bases that match TRBD2. The CDR3 runs to 14 residues. CDR1 and CDR2 (germline): SGHNT, YYREEE (reference sequence). Trimming at V came to 3 bases and at J to 9 bases, leaving 10 bases not matched to a gene.

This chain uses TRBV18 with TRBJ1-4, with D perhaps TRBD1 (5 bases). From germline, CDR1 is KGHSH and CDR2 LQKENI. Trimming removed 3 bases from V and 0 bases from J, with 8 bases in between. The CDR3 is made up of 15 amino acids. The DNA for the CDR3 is TGTGCCAGCTCACCGGCGACAGCAACTAATGAAAAACTGTTTTTT. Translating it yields CASSPATATNEKLFF.

CDR3 bases: TGTGCCAGCAGTCCGGGACAGGGAGGAAACACCATATATTTT. Encoded protein: CASSPGQGGNTIYF. This chain uses TRBV6-5 with TRBJ1-3; 9 positions agree with TRBD1. The germline gives CDR1 MNHEY, CDR2 SVGAGI. The CDR3 loop spans 14 amino acids. V dropped 5 bases and J dropped 4; count of bases not matched to a gene: 3.

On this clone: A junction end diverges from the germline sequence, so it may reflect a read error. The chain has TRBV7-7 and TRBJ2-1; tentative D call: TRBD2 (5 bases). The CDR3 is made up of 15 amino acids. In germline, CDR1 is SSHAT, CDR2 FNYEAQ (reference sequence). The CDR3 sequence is CASSLESGEIHEQFF. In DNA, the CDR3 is TGTGCTAGCAGCTTAGAGTCCGGGGAGATCCATGAGCAGTTCTTC.

The CDR3 DNA is TGTGCCAGCAGCGTAAGGGGGGGTTCTCCTAGCGGGAGGGCCGCCGAGACCCAGTACTTC. Translating gives CASSVRGGSPSGRAAETQYF. V and J are TRBV9 and TRBJ2-5, with TRBD2 matching over 12 bases. The length of the CDR3 is 20 residues. Germline CDR1 SGDLS, CDR2 YYNGEE. The V and J ends lost 1 base and 5 bases, in that order; junction bases with no gene match: 18. Full variable domain (rest looked up from reference TRBV9 and TRBJ2-5): DSGVTQTPKHLITATGQRVTLRCSPRSGDLSVYWYQQSLDQGLQFLIQYYNGEERAKGNILERFSAQQFPDLHSELNLSSLELGDSALYFCASSVRGGSPSGRAAETQYFGPGTRLLVL.

In DNA form, the CDR3 reads TGTGCCAGCAGGACTAGCGGGAGCTACGAGCAGTACTTC. It translates to CASRTSGSYEQYF. J is TRBJ2-7 and V is TRBV6-5, with 12 bases matching TRBD2. The junction had 0 bases not matched to a gene; V was cut back by 6 bases and J by 3 bases. Germline CDR1 MNHEY, CDR2 SVGAGI. CDR3 size: 13 residues.

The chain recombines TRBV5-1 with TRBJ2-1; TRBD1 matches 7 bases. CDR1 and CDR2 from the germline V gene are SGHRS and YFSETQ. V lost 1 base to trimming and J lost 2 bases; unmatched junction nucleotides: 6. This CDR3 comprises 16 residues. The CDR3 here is CASSLTGQSTYNEQFF. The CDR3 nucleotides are TGCGCCAGCAGCTTGACGGGACAGTCGACCTACAATGAGCAGTTCTTC.

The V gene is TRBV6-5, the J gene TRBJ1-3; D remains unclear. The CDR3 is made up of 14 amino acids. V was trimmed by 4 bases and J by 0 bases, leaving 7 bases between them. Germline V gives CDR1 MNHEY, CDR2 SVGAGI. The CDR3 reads CASSSYLSGNTIYF. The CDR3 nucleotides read TGTGCCAGCAGTTCCTATCTCTCTGGAAACACCATATATTTT.

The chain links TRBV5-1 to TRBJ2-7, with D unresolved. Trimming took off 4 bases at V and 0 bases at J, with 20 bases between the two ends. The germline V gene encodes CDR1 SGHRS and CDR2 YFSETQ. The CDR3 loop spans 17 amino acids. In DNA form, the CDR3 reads TGCGCCAGCAGCCCAGCCGTGGGCAGGTTAAGCTCCTACGAGCAGTACTTC. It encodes CASSPAVGRLSSYEQYF. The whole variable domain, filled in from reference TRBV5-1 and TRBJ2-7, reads KAGVTQTPRYLIKTRGQQVTLSCSPISGHRSVSWYQQTPGQGLQFLFEYFSETQRNKGNFPGRFSGRQFSNSRSEMNVSTLELGDSALYLCASSPAVGRLSSYEQYFGPGTRLTVT.

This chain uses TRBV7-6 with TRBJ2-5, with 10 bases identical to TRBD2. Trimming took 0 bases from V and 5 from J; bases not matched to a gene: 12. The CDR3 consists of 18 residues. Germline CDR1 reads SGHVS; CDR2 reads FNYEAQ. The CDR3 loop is CASSLAGRGLAAKETQYF. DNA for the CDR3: TGTGCCAGCAGCTTAGCGGGCCGAGGACTAGCGGCAAAGGAGACCCAGTACTTC.